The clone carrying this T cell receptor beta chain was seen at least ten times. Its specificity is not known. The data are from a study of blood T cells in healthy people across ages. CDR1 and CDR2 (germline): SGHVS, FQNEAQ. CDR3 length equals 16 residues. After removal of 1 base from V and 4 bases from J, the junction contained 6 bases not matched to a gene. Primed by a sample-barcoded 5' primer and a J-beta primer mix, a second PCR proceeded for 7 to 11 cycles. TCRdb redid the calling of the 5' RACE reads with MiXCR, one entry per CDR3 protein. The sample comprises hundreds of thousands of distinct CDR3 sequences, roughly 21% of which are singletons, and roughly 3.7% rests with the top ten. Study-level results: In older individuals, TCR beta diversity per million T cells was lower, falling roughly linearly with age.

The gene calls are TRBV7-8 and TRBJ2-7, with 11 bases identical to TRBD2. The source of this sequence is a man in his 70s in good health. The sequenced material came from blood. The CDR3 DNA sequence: TGTGCCAGCAGCTTAGGAGCCGGGACTAGCGGTTACGAGCAGTACTTC. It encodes CASSLGAGTSGYEQYF.